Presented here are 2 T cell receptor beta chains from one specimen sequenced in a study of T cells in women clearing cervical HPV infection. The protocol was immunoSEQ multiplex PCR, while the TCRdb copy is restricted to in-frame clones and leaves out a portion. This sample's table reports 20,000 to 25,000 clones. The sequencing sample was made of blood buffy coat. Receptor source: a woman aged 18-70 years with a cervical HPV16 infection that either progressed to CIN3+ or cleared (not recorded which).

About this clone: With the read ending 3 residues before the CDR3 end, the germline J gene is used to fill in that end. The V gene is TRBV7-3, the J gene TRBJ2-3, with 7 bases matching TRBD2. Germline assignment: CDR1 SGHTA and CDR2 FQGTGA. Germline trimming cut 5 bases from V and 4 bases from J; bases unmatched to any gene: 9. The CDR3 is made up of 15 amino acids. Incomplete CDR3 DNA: TGTGCCAGCAGCCCCGTGGGGGGGGTAGCAGATACG. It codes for CASSPVGGVADT. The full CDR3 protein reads CASSPVGGVADTQYF.

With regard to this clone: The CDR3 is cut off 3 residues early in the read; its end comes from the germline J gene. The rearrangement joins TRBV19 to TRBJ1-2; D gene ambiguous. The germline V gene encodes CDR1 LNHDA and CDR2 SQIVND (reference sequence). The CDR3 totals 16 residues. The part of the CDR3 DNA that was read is TGTGCCAGTAGAACCAACCTACCTAGCCGCTACAATGAC. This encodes CASRTNLPSRYND. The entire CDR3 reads CASRTNLPSRYNDYTF.